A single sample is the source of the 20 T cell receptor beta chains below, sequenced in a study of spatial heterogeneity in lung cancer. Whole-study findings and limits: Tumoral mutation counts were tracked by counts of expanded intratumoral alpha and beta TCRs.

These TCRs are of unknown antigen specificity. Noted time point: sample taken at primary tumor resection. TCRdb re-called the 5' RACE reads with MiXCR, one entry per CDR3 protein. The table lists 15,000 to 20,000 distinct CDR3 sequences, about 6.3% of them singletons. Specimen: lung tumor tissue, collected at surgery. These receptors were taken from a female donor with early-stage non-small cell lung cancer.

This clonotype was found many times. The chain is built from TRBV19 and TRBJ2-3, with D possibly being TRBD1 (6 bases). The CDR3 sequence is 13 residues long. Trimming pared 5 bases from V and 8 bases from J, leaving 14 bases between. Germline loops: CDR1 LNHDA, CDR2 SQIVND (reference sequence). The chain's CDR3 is CASSDPTGATQYF. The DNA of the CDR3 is TGTGCCAGTAGTGACCCGACAGGTGCTACGCAGTATTTT.

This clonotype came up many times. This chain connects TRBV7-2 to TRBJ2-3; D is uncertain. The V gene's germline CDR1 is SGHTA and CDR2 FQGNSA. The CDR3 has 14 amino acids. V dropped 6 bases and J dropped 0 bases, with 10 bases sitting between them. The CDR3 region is CASRPALSTDTQYF. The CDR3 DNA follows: TGTGCCAGCAGACCAGCGCTGAGCACAGATACGCAGTATTTT.

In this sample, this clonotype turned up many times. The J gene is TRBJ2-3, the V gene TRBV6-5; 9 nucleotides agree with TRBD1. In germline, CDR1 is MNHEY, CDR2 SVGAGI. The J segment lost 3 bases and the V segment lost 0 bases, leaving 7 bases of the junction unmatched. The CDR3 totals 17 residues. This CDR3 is CASSYSKMGQGTDTQYF. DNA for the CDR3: TGTGCCAGCAGTTACTCGAAGATGGGACAGGGAACAGATACGCAGTATTTT.

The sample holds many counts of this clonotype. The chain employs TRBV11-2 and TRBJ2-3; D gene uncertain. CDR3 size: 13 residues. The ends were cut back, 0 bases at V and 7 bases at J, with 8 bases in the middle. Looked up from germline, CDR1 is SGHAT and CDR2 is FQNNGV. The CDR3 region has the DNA TGTGCCAGCAGCTTAGATCCGACAAATACGCAGTATTTT. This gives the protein CASSLDPTNTQYF.

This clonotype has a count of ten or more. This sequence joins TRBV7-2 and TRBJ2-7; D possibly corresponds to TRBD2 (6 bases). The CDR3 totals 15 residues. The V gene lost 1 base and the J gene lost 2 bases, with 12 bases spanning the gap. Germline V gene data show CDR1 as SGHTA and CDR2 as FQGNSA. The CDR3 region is CASSLEAGITYEQYF. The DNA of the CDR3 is TGTGCCAGCAGCTTAGAGGCGGGGATTACCTACGAGCAGTACTTC.

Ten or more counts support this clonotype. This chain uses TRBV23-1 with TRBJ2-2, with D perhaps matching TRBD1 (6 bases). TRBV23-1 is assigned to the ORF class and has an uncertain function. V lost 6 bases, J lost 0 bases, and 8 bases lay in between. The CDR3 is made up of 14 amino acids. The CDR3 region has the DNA TGCGCCAGCAGGGACAGTGCGAACACCGGGGAGCTGTTTTTT. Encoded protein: CASRDSANTGELFF.

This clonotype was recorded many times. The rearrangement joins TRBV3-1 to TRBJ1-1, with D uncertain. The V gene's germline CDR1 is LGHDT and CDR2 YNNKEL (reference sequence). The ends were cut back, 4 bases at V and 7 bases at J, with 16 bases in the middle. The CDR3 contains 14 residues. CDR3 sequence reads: CASSPSGRAGEAFF. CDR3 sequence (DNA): TGTGCCAGCAGCCCCTCGGGTAGGGCTGGTGAAGCTTTCTTT. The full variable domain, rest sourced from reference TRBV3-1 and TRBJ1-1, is DTAVSQTPKYLVTQMGNDKSIKCEQNLGHDTMYWYKQDSKKFLKIMFSYNNKELIINETVPNRFSPKSPDKAHLNLHINSLELGDSAVYFCASSPSGRAGEAFFGQGTRLTVV.

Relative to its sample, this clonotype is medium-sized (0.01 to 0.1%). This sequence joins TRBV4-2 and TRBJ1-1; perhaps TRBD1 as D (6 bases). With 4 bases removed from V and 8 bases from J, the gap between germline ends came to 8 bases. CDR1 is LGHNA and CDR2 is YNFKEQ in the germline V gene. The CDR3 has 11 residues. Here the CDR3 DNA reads TGTGCCAGCAGCCGAGGACAGGAAGCTTTCTTT. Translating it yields CASSRGQEAFF.

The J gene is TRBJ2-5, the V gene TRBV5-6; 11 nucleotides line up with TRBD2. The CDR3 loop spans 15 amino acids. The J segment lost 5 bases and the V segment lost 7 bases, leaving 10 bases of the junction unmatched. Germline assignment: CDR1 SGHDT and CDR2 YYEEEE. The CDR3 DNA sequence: TGTGCCAGCGGTCTAATAGCGGGGGGGCCGGAGACCCAGTACTTC. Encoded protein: CASGLIAGGPETQYF.

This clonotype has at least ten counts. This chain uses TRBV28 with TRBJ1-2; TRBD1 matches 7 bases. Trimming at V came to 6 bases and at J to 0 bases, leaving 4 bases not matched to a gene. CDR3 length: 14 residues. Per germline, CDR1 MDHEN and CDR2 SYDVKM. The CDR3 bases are TGTGCCAGCAGCCAAGGGACAGCTAACTATGGCTACACCTTC. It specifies CASSQGTANYGYTF.

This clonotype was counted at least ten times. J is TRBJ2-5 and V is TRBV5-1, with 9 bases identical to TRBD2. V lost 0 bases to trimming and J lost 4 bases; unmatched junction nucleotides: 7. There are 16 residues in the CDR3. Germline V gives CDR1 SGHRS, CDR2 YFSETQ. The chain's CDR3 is CASSLVGLAGTETQYF. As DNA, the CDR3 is TGCGCCAGCAGCTTGGTGGGGCTAGCGGGAACAGAGACCCAGTACTTC.

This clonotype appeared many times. The CDR3 sequence is CASSPKPRGYTF. In DNA form, the CDR3 reads TGTGCCAGCAGTCCCAAGCCGAGGGGCTACACCTTC. The rearrangement uses TRBV28 and TRBJ1-2; no definite D call. There are 12 residues in the CDR3. CDR1 is MDHEN and CDR2 is SYDVKM in the germline V gene. V shed 5 bases and J shed 8 bases, with 12 bases lying between them.

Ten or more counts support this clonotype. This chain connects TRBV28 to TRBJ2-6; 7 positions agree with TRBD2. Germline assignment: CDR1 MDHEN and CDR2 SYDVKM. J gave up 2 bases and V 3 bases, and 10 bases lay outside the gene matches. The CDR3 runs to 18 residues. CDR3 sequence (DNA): TGTGCCAGCAGTTTTCGGGTAGGGAGGGGTCCTGGGGCCAACGTCCTGACTTTC. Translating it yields CASSFRVGRGPGANVLTF.

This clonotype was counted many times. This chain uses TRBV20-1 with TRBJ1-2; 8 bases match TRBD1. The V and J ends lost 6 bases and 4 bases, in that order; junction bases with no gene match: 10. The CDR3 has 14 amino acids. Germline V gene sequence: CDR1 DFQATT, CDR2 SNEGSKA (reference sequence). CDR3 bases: TGCAGTGCCGCGTTGGCGACAGGGGCCTATGGCTACACCTTC. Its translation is CSAALATGAYGYTF.

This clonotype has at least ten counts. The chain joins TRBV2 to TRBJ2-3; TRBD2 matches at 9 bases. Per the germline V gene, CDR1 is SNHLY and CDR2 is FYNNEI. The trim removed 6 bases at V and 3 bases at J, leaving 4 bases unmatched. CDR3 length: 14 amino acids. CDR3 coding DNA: TGTGCCAGCAGCCACAGCGGGAGGACAGATACGCAGTATTTT. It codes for CASSHSGRTDTQYF. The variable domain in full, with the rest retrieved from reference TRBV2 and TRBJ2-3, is EPEVTQTPSHQVTQMGQEVILRCVPISNHLYFYWYRQILGQKVEFLVSFYNNEISEKSEIFDDQFSVERPDGSNFTLKIRSTKLEDSAMYFCASSHSGRTDTQYFGPGTRLTVL.

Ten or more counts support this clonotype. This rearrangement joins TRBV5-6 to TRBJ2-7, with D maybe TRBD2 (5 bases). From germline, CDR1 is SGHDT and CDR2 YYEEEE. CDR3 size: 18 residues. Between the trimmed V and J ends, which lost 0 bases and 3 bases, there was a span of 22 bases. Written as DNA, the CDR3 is TGTGCCAGCAGCTTGGCGGTATATCCGGGATATCTGAACTACGAGCAGTACTTC. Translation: CASSLAVYPGYLNYEQYF.

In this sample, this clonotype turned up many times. This CDR3 reads CASKVLQGETQYF. The CDR3 DNA reads TGTGCCAGTAAAGTTCTTCAGGGGGAGACCCAGTACTTC. This chain joins TRBV19 and TRBJ2-5; tentatively, D is TRBD1 (6 bases). This CDR3 contains 13 residues. V dropped 7 bases and J dropped 5 bases, with 14 bases sitting between them. CDR1 and CDR2 (germline): LNHDA, SQIVND (reference sequence).

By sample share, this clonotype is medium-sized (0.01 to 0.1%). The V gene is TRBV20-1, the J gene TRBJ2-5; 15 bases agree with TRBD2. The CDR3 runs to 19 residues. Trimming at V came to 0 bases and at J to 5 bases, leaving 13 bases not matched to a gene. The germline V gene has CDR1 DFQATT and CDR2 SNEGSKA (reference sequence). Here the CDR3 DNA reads TGCAGTGCTAGAGATCTCAATGGACTAGCGGGAGGGCCCTCTGAGACCCAGTACTTC. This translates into CSARDLNGLAGGPSETQYF.

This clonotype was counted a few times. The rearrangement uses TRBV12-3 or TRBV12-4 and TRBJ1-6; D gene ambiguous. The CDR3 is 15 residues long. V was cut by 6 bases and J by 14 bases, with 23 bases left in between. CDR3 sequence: CASSSKTPGKMSLHF. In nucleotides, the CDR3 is TGTGCCAGCAGCTCCAAGACACCCGGCAAGATGTCCCTCCACTTT.

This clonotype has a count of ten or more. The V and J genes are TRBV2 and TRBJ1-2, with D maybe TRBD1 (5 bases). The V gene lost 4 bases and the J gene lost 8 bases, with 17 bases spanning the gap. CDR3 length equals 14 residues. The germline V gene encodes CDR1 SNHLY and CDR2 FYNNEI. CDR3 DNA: TGTGCCAGCAGTGTTAGGGACTCAGGGTGGGGCTACACCTTC. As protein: CASSVRDSGWGYTF.